The TCR beta chain described here comes from a study of T cell responses to AZD1222 COVID-19 vaccine. Study outcomes and limitations: Baseline serostatus was positive in only six or seven AZD1222 recipients. Donors, mostly white British, included more females; clonal diversity was possibly underestimated.

A word on this clone: The antigen remains undetermined.

Using immunoSEQ multiplex PCR, the repertoire was profiled, and TCRdb retains in-frame clones only, with some absent. Of some 170,000 clones listed, less than 90% were seen once; the top ten hold 1.6%. Germline-derived CDR1 and CDR2 are SGHAT and FQDESV (reference sequence). This CDR3 has 14 amino acids. Losses at the gene ends were 4 bases for V and 8 bases for J; bases not matched to a gene: 5. The sequence was collected from an adult in good health. This specimen consisted of peripheral blood, obtained on day 0 of AZD1222 vaccination. The chain joins TRBV11-1 to TRBJ1-4; 9 bases map to TRBD1. This CDR3 is CASSSGQGREKLFF. CDR3 in DNA: TGTGCCAGCAGCTCCGGACAGGGGAGGGAAAAACTGTTTTTT.